Each of the 21 T cell receptor beta chains below was sequenced from the same sample in a study of cytomegalovirus exposure and HLA in healthy donors. The PCR made use of 60 Vbeta and 13 Jbeta primers. Clones were read by immunoSEQ multiplex PCR, and TCRdb kept only the in-frame ones, dropping some. This sample carries more than 95,000 clones, over 70% of them seen once, and the ten largest clones take under 3.5%. Source material: PBMCs. The receptors come from a woman aged 50 to 65 in good health and CMV-seronegative.

The V and J genes are TRBV5-6 and TRBJ2-5, with TRBD2 matching 11 bases. Near its end, the DNA agrees better with TRBJ2-7, so the J call may be wrong. CDR1 is SGHDT and CDR2 is YYEEEE in the germline V gene. The CDR3 loop spans 16 amino acids. This CDR3 reads CASSSKTSGTPYEQYF. The CDR3 nucleotides read TGTGCCAGCAGCTCTAAGACTAGCGGGACTCCCTACGAGCAGTACTTC.

This clone occurred a few times. Other DNA sequences in this sample translate to the same CDR3. This rearrangement joins TRBV7-2 to TRBJ2-1; 9 bases align to TRBD2. V dropped 6 bases and J dropped 1; count of bases not matched to a gene: 4. The CDR3 has 15 residues. Germline assignment: CDR1 SGHTA and CDR2 FQGNSA. This CDR3 reads CASSLSGGSYNEQFF. CDR3 nucleotide sequence: TGTGCCAGCAGTCTAAGCGGGGGGTCCTACAATGAGCAGTTCTTC.

This chain links TRBV27 with TRBJ1-2, with a tentative D call TRBD1 (5 bases). Germline loops: CDR1 MNHEY, CDR2 SMNVEV (reference sequence). The CDR3 contains 14 residues. The germline V and J ends were trimmed by 7 bases and 8 bases, with 20 bases remaining between them. In nucleotides, the CDR3 is TGTGCCAGCAAAACGTTGCCCCCAGGGAAGGGCTACACCTTC. Translating gives CASKTLPPGKGYTF.

The V call is TRBV7-2, the J call TRBJ2-1, with 9 nucleotides matching TRBD2. In germline, CDR1 is SGHTA, CDR2 FQGNSA. This CDR3 spans 16 amino acids. Germline trimming cut 2 bases from V and 7 bases from J; bases unmatched to any gene: 9. CDR3 amino acids: CASSLTVGLAGNEQFF. The CDR3 coding sequence is TGTGCCAGCAGCTTAACGGTAGGGCTAGCGGGAAATGAGCAGTTCTTC.

This chain uses TRBV19 with TRBJ2-7; D uncertain. Trimming stripped 0 bases from V and 2 bases from J, with 5 bases between. The germline V gene encodes CDR1 LNHDA and CDR2 SQIVND (reference sequence). This CDR3 has 13 amino acids. CDR3 in amino acids: CASSIDTAYEQYF. In DNA, the CDR3 is TGTGCCAGTAGTATAGACACAGCCTACGAGCAGTACTTC.

The V gene is TRBV2, the J gene TRBJ2-7, with TRBD1 identical over 9 bases. In germline, CDR1 is SNHLY, CDR2 FYNNEI. The length of the CDR3 is 13 residues. V shed 4 bases, J shed 6 bases, and the junction held 4 bases outside the gene matches. The CDR3 loop reads CASSVQGAGEQYF. In DNA form, the CDR3 reads TGTGCCAGCAGTGTACAGGGGGCCGGCGAGCAGTACTTC.

The chain recombines TRBV30 with TRBJ2-2, with 11 bases fitting TRBD1. Germline lookup yields CDR1 GTSNPN and CDR2 SVGIG (reference sequence). Unmatched junction bases numbered 3, after V lost 2 bases and J lost 7 bases. This CDR3 is built from 14 residues. The CDR3 region has the DNA TGTGCCTGGAGTAGGACAGGGGGCGGCGGGGAGCTGTTTTTT. This translates into CAWSRTGGGGELFF.

This rearrangement joins TRBV28 to TRBJ1-1; 10 nucleotides line up with TRBD1. Germline V CDR1 and CDR2: MDHEN, SYDVKM. The CDR3 loop spans 13 amino acids. With V trimmed by 2 bases and J by 10 bases, 4 bases remained unmatched. The CDR3 DNA is TGTGCCAGCAGTTTAGGGGACAGGGGAGTAGCTTTCTTT. The encoded protein is CASSLGDRGVAFF.

The V gene is TRBV10-3, the J gene TRBJ2-7; TRBD1 matches 7 bases. V lost 9 bases, J lost 2 bases, and 4 bases stayed unmatched. The length of the CDR3 is 12 residues. From germline, CDR1 is ENHRY and CDR2 SYGVKD. Here the CDR3 DNA reads TGTGCCATGGGACAGAATACCTACGAGCAGTACTTC. It yields the protein CAMGQNTYEQYF.

The genes are TRBV28 and TRBJ1-5; D not certain. In germline, CDR1 is MDHEN, CDR2 SYDVKM. CDR3 length: 18 residues. V lost 5 bases, J lost 5 bases, and 25 bases lay in between. The CDR3 loop reads CASSVSVGLGSGDQPQHF. The CDR3 coding sequence is TGTGCCAGCAGTGTCAGCGTAGGGCTCGGCTCGGGAGATCAGCCCCAGCATTTT.

The rearrangement uses TRBV10-2 and TRBJ2-5; weak D call: TRBD1 (6 bases). Per germline, CDR1 WSHSY and CDR2 SAAADI. V lost 0 bases and J 5 bases, leaving 16 bases between the germline ends. The CDR3 has 16 residues. This CDR3 is CASSESQQGFMETQYF. For the CDR3, the DNA is TGCGCCAGCAGTGAGTCCCAGCAGGGGTTTATGGAGACCCAGTACTTC.

The chain links TRBV7-9 to TRBJ2-1; TRBD1 aligns across 9 bases. Trimming at V came to 5 bases and at J to 5 bases, leaving 7 bases not matched to a gene. Germline CDR1 and CDR2: SEHNR and FQNEAQ (reference sequence). The CDR3 extends over 15 amino acids. The CDR3 is CASSLGTGSHNEQFF. CDR3 DNA: TGTGCCAGCAGCCTAGGGACAGGGTCCCACAATGAGCAGTTCTTC.

V usage is TRBV28 and J usage is TRBJ2-2; TRBD1 matches at 10 bases. V was clipped by 8 bases and J by 4 bases; unmatched bases: 10. CDR1 is MDHEN, CDR2 SYDVKM, per germline. The CDR3 contains 16 residues. The CDR3 here is CASLTRDRGFTGELFF. The CDR3 coding sequence is TGTGCCAGCCTCACCCGGGACAGGGGTTTCACCGGGGAGCTGTTTTTT.

The rearrangement joins TRBV27 to TRBJ1-2; TRBD1 matches 7 bases. The CDR3 is 15 amino acids. J lost 2 bases, V lost 5 bases, and 8 bases had no gene match. The germline V gene has CDR1 MNHEY and CDR2 SMNVEV (reference sequence). The CDR3 protein is CASSARGMGNYGYTF. CDR3 sequence (DNA): TGTGCCAGCAGTGCCAGGGGGATGGGAAACTATGGCTACACCTTC.

The chain recombines TRBV27 with TRBJ2-1; no reliable D call. Germline V gene data show CDR1 as MNHEY and CDR2 as SMNVEV (reference sequence). The CDR3 length is 15 residues. V lost 2 bases and J lost 11, with 19 bases in between. The CDR3: CASSLGWSGGEQQFF. CDR3 nucleotide sequence: TGTGCCAGCAGTTTAGGGTGGTCAGGTGGCGAGCAGCAGTTCTTC.

This chain joins TRBV19 and TRBJ1-1; D not certain. The CDR3 is made up of 14 amino acids. Trimming removed 7 bases at V and 1 base at J, with 13 bases between. Germline V gene data show CDR1 as LNHDA and CDR2 as SQIVND (reference sequence). CDR3 in DNA: TGTGCCAGTACCTTTCTGGAGGGGAACACTGAAGCTTTCTTT. It is translated as CASTFLEGNTEAFF.

The V gene is TRBV29-1, the J gene TRBJ1-1, with 8 bases fitting TRBD1. The CDR3 is made up of 12 amino acids. CDR1 SQVTM and CDR2 ANQGSEA come from the germline V gene. V shed 3 bases and J 7 bases; nucleotides not matched to a gene: 4. The DNA of the CDR3 is TGCAGCGTTGATGGACAGGGCTATGAAGCTTTCTTT. Protein: CSVDGQGYEAFF.

This clone was counted a single time. The chain has TRBV7-2 and TRBJ1-1; TRBD1 matches 7 bases. The CDR3 extends over 14 amino acids. Germline V gene data show CDR1 as SGHTA and CDR2 as FQGNSA. The junction had 5 bases not matched to a gene; V was cut back by 6 bases and J by 1 base. DNA of the CDR3: TGTGCCAGCAGGGCGGGACAGACGAACACTGAAGCTTTCTTT. This gives the protein CASRAGQTNTEAFF.

The gene calls are TRBV5-1 and TRBJ2-5; D is ambiguous. Trimming took 2 bases from V and 5 from J, leaving 10 bases between them. The germline gives CDR1 SGHRS, CDR2 YFSETQ. The CDR3 has 13 amino acids. The CDR3 is CASSFNSEETQYF. The CDR3 DNA reads as TGCGCCAGCAGCTTCAACAGTGAGGAGACCCAGTACTTC.

The chain employs TRBV5-6 and TRBJ1-6; tentative D call: TRBD1 (5 bases). The V end was cut by 7 bases, the J end by 10 bases, with 12 bases between. CDR1 is SGHDT and CDR2 is YYEEEE in the germline V gene. The CDR3 runs 12 residues. CDR3 amino acids: CASRGGGSPLHF. The CDR3 DNA reads as TGTGCCAGCCGGGGGGGTGGGTCACCCCTCCACTTT. The full variable domain, in which reference TRBV5-6 and TRBJ1-6 provide the parts outside the CDR3, is DAGVTQSPTHLIKTRGQQVTLRCSPKSGHDTVSWYQQALGQGPQFIFQYYEEEERQRGNFPDRFSGHQFPNYSSELNVNALLLGDSALYLCASRGGGSPLHFGNGTRLTVT.

J is TRBJ2-3 and V is TRBV5-6; D unclear. Deletions cut 3 bases from V and 2 bases from J, with 7 bases between. Germline CDR1 and CDR2: SGHDT and YYEEEE. The CDR3 contains 13 residues. The CDR3 here is CASSSGSTDTQYF. Written as DNA, the CDR3 is TGTGCCAGCAGCTCCGGGTCCACAGATACGCAGTATTTT.